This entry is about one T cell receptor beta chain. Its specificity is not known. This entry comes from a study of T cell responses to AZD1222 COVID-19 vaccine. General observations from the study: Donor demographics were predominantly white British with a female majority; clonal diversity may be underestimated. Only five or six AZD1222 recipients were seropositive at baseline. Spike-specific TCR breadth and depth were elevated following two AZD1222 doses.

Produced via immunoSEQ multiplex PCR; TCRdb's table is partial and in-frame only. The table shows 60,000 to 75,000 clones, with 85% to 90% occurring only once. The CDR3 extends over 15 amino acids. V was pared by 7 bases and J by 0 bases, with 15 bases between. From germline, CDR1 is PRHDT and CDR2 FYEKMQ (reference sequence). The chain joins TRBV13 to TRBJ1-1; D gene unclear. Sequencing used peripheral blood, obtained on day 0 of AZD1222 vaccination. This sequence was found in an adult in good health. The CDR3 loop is CASKGLAGVNTEAFF. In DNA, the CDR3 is TGTGCCAGCAAAGGGTTGGCGGGAGTGAACACTGAAGCTTTCTTT.